The 13 T cell receptor beta chains listed next were all sequenced from one sample in a study of PD-1 blockade in classical Hodgkin lymphoma. The assay was immunoSEQ multiplex PCR, and TCRdb's table has in-frame clones only and misses some. The sample carries 70,000 or so clones, 93% recorded once. Time point reported: newly diagnosed, previously untreated cHL patient sample. The sequenced sample was peripheral blood mononuclear cells (PBMCs). The source is a human donor with classical Hodgkin lymphoma.

This rearrangement joins TRBV9 to TRBJ2-1; D is perhaps TRBD1 or TRBD2 (5 bases each). From germline, CDR1 is SGDLS and CDR2 YYNGEE. The germline V and J ends were trimmed by 1 base and 4 bases, with 15 bases remaining between them. The CDR3 is 16 residues long. CDR3 DNA: TGTGCCAGCAGCGTATCCGGGACCCTCTCATACAATGAGCAGTTCTTC. Translation gives CASSVSGTLSYNEQFF.

The gene calls are TRBV28 and TRBJ1-2; tentatively, D is TRBD1 (5 bases). This CDR3 is 14 amino acids long. CDR1 MDHEN and CDR2 SYDVKM come from the germline V gene. Deletions cut 1 base from V and 2 bases from J, with 8 bases between. In nucleotides, the CDR3 is TGTGCCAGCAGTTTATCGGGGCAGAACTATGGCTACACCTTC. Translating it yields CASSLSGQNYGYTF.

The rearrangement uses TRBV5-1 and TRBJ2-2; 9 bases align to TRBD2. The CDR3 contains 16 residues. Per the germline V gene, CDR1 is SGHRS and CDR2 is YFSETQ. V shed 2 bases and J 4 bases; nucleotides not matched to a gene: 6. CDR3 DNA: TGCGCCAGCAGCTTAGTAAGCGGGGGGACCACCGGGGAGCTGTTTTTT. Amino acid sequence: CASSLVSGGTTGELFF. Drawing the rest from reference TRBV5-1 and TRBJ2-2, the complete variable domain is KAGVTQTPRYLIKTRGQQVTLSCSPISGHRSVSWYQQTPGQGLQFLFEYFSETQRNKGNFPGRFSGRQFSNSRSEMNVSTLELGDSALYLCASSLVSGGTTGELFFGEGSRLTVL.

V is TRBV7-2 and J is TRBJ2-1; 14 positions agree with TRBD2. There are 18 residues in the CDR3. J gave up 7 bases and V 5 bases, and 13 bases lay outside the gene matches. CDR1 and CDR2 (germline): SGHTA, FQGNSA. The DNA for the CDR3 is TGTGCCAGCAGCCTAACCCCGGGACTAGCGGGGGTTAGGAATGAGCAGTTCTTC. Translating it yields CASSLTPGLAGVRNEQFF.

This sequence joins TRBV6-5 and TRBJ1-5; D unresolved. Trimming took 6 bases from V and 6 from J, leaving 15 bases between them. The CDR3 length is 14 residues. Per germline, CDR1 MNHEY and CDR2 SVGAGI. The CDR3 coding sequence is TGTGCCAGCAGCCGGGCCGCGGGCGGTCAGCCCCAGCATTTT. This translates into CASSRAAGGQPQHF.

The rearrangement links TRBV11-2 to TRBJ2-2; no reliable D call. Germline V lookup: CDR1 SGHAT, CDR2 FQNNGV. The CDR3 contains 14 residues. V lost 3 bases, J lost 6 bases, and 11 bases lay in between. For the CDR3, the DNA is TGTGCCAGCAGCTTCACCTTAGGCGCCGGGGAGCTGTTTTTT. Its translation: CASSFTLGAGELFF.

This clone has just a few counts. The rearrangement joins TRBV6-5 to TRBJ1-2; the D gene is possibly TRBD1 (5 bases). Trimming took off 4 bases at V and 6 bases at J, with 15 bases between the two ends. CDR1 is MNHEY and CDR2 is SVGAGI in the germline V gene. The CDR3 contains 14 residues. The CDR3 nucleotides read TGTGCCAGCAGTTGGGCAGGGAAACCGCATGGCTACACCTTC. Translating gives CASSWAGKPHGYTF.

This sequence joins TRBV18 and TRBJ2-3; the D gene is possibly TRBD1 (5 bases). CDR1 KGHSH and CDR2 LQKENI come from the germline V gene. V shed 3 bases and J shed 2 bases, with 12 bases lying between them. The CDR3 is 15 amino acids. The CDR3 nucleotides read TGTGCCAGCTCACCGCAGGGTATGGTCACAGATACGCAGTATTTT. Protein sequence: CASSPQGMVTDTQYF.

The chain combines TRBV6-1 with TRBJ1-1; 9 bases map to TRBD1. After removal of 0 bases from V and 0 bases from J, the junction contained 14 bases not matched to a gene. This CDR3 has 20 residues. Looked up from germline, CDR1 is MNHNS and CDR2 is SASEGT. Written as DNA, the CDR3 is TGTGCCAGCAGTGAAGCACAGGGGGCAAGGGCGGCAAGTATGAACACTGAAGCTTTCTTT. This sequence encodes CASSEAQGARAASMNTEAFF.

This clone was recorded only once. The chain employs TRBV5-1 and TRBJ2-7; TRBD1 matches at 8 bases. V lost 5 bases, J lost 2 bases, and 3 bases stayed unmatched. The CDR3 has 13 residues. Germline assignment: CDR1 SGHRS and CDR2 YFSETQ. This CDR3 is CASRQGGAYEQYF. DNA for the CDR3: TGCGCCAGCAGACAGGGGGGCGCCTACGAGCAGTACTTC.

V gene TRBV21-1 combines with J gene TRBJ1-2; TRBD1, the table's D call, was not compared with the DNA. TRBV21-1 is designated a pseudogene. This CDR3 spans 15 amino acids. The CDR3 nucleotides read TGTGCCAGCAGCACCGGGACAGCTCTCAACTATGGCTACACCTTC. Translated: CASSTGTALNYGYTF.

This clone was seen only once. The chain joins TRBV11-2 to TRBJ1-1; TRBD1 is a possible D gene (5 bases). CDR1 and CDR2 (germline): SGHAT, FQNNGV. Trimming cost V 3 bases and J 3 bases, with 11 bases left between them. This CDR3 has 14 amino acids. In DNA form, the CDR3 reads TGTGCCAGCAGCTTTCGCAGGGACGACACTGAAGCTTTCTTT. Its protein is CASSFRRDDTEAFF. The full variable domain, its missing parts supplied by reference TRBV11-2 and TRBJ1-1, is EAGVAQSPRYKIIEKRQSVAFWCNPISGHATLYWYQQILGQGPKLLIQFQNNGVVDDSQLPKDRFSAERLKGVDSTLKIQPAKLEDSAVYLCASSFRRDDTEAFFGQGTRLTVV.

In its sample, this clone was seen once. The chain joins TRBV19 to TRBJ1-5; weak D call: TRBD1 (6 bases). V was clipped by 9 bases and J by 4 bases, with 19 bases between them. This CDR3 is built from 15 residues. CDR1 and CDR2 from the germline V gene are LNHDA and SQIVND (reference sequence). The CDR3 spells CASSSWGAKNQPQHF. DNA of the CDR3: TGTGCCAGCTCCAGTTGGGGGGCTAAGAATCAGCCCCAGCATTTT.